Below, 2 T cell receptor beta chains from the same sample are listed, as sequenced in a study of blood T cell repertoires in COVID-19. TCRdb's copy holds only in-frame clones and misses some; the assay was immunoSEQ multiplex PCR. Of under 450,000 clones listed, 81% are singletons. The sequenced material came from peripheral blood. These receptor sequences come from a human donor with acute or convalescent COVID-19. The donor label of this sample is uncertain.

This sequence joins TRBV18 and TRBJ1-1, with D unresolved. Germline assignment: CDR1 KGHSH and CDR2 LQKENI. The CDR3 extends over 15 amino acids. Trimming left V 6 bases short and J 6 bases short, with 20 bases between. The CDR3 DNA reads as TGTGCCAGCTCCCTCTTTGAGGCGGGTATTGCTGAAGCTTTCTTT. Protein product: CASSLFEAGIAEAFF.

This rearrangement joins TRBV19 to TRBJ1-1, with TRBD1 as a possible D gene (6 bases). V shed 5 bases and J shed 7 bases, with 14 bases lying between them. CDR1 and CDR2 from the germline V gene are LNHDA and SQIVND (reference sequence). The CDR3 is made up of 13 amino acids. CDR3 DNA: TGTGCCAGTAGTCCCAGGACAGCTCATGAAGCTTTCTTT. This codes for CASSPRTAHEAFF.